These T cell receptor beta chains were read from a single sample in a study of identical twins. TCRdb reprocessed the 5' RACE reads via MiXCR and lists one record per CDR3 protein. The table lists approximately 94,000 distinct CDR3 sequences, just under 6% of them singletons. The sample consisted of memory T cells sorted from blood. Receptors were obtained from a woman in her 50s in good health. CDR3s include the opening cysteine and the closing phenylalanine or tryptophan. A D gene is named only where the DNA matches it firmly. The size field is filled for only some rows; it gives once, few, many or a size class.

abundance,j_gene,v_gene,d_gene,CDR3aa,CDR3nt
NA,TRBJ1-2,TRBV12-3/TRBV12-4,TRBD1,CASSRDRSYGYTF,TGTGCCAGCAGTAGGGACAGGAGTTATGGCTACACCTTC
many,TRBJ1-5,TRBV12-3/TRBV12-4,NA,CASSQLGGQPQHF,TGTGCCAGCAGCCAACTGGGCGGGCAGCCCCAGCATTTT
many,TRBJ2-1,TRBV5-1,TRBD2,CASKASGPSYNEQFF,TGCGCCAGCAAGGCTAGCGGTCCCTCCTACAATGAGCAGTTCTTC
many,TRBJ2-3,TRBV12-3/TRBV12-4,TRBD2,CASSLGLAGGPGDTQYF,TGTGCCAGCAGTTTAGGGCTAGCGGGAGGGCCTGGGGATACGCAGTATTTT
few,TRBJ2-2,TRBV2,NA,CASKGASNTGELFF,TGTGCCAGCAAGGGAGCGTCGAACACCGGGGAGCTGTTTTTT
NA,TRBJ1-2,TRBV20-1,NA,CSAHQGMNSYGYTF,TGCAGTGCGCATCAGGGGATGAATAGTTATGGCTACACCTTC
many,TRBJ2-2,TRBV11-2,NA,CASSFLVQGIGELFF,TGTGCCAGCAGCTTCCTGGTACAGGGAATCGGGGAGCTGTTTTTT
many,TRBJ2-5,TRBV24-1,TRBD2,CATSDSSGRASQYF,TGTGCCACCAGTGATTCGAGCGGGAGGGCTTCCCAGTACTTC
many,TRBJ2-7,TRBV12-3/TRBV12-4,NA,CASSLSALGSYEQYF,TGTGCCAGCAGTTTATCAGCGTTGGGCTCCTACGAGCAGTACTTC
many,TRBJ2-1,TRBV7-2,NA,CASMPGPNSYNEQFF,TGTGCCAGCATGCCTGGTCCTAACTCCTACAATGAGCAGTTCTTC
many,TRBJ2-3,TRBV10-3,NA,CAIRGTARVTDTQYF,TGTGCCATCAGAGGGACGGCCCGCGTCACAGATACGCAGTATTTT
many,TRBJ1-1,TRBV11-2,TRBD1,CASSFTGGQGVGAFF,TGTGCCAGCAGCTTCACTGGCGGACAGGGGGTGGGAGCTTTCTTT
NA,TRBJ1-2,TRBV29-1,NA,CSVDGQGFQGYTF,TGCAGCGTTGACGGGCAGGGATTTCAGGGCTACACCTTC
many,TRBJ1-1,TRBV29-1,TRBD1,CSVFGGTGNKKAFF,TGCAGCGTTTTTGGTGGGACAGGGAATAAGAAAGCTTTCTTT
NA,TRBJ2-7,TRBV6-5,NA,CASSYARPGEEQYF,TGTGCCAGCAGTTACGCCCGCCCGGGGGAAGAGCAGTACTTC
many,TRBJ2-2,TRBV3-1,NA,CASSPRAGITGELFF,TGTGCCAGCAGCCCTCGGGCAGGGATCACCGGGGAGCTGTTTTTT
many,TRBJ2-1,TRBV5-6,NA,CASSKGGDLYNEQFF,TGTGCCAGCTCCAAAGGGGGGGATCTTTACAATGAGCAGTTCTTC
NA,TRBJ2-1,TRBV6-4,TRBD2,CASRRTSGSNEQFF,TGTGCCAGCAGAAGGACTAGCGGGAGTAATGAGCAGTTCTTC
many,TRBJ2-7,TRBV11-3,TRBD2,CASSLDPAGGYEQYF,TGTGCCAGCAGCTTAGACCCAGCGGGAGGGTACGAGCAGTACTTC
medium-sized,TRBJ1-2,TRBV19,NA,CASSTSTNNYGYTF,TGTGCCAGTAGTACCTCTACCAACAACTATGGCTACACCTTC
many,TRBJ2-5,TRBV6-1,NA,CASSENGLSYQETQYF,TGTGCCAGCAGTGAAAATGGACTTTCGTACCAAGAGACCCAGTACTTC
few,TRBJ1-2,TRBV20-1,NA,CSASLVAYGYTF,TGCAGTGCTAGTTTGGTTGCCTATGGCTACACCTTC
few,TRBJ2-3,TRBV20-1,TRBD2,CSATTLAGRTDTQYF,TGCAGTGCTACCACTTTAGCGGGCCGCACAGATACGCAGTATTTT
many,TRBJ2-2,TRBV5-1,NA,CASRRIGSSTGELFF,TGCGCCAGCCGCCGGATCGGGAGTTCCACCGGGGAGCTGTTTTTT
few,TRBJ2-3,TRBV12-3/TRBV12-4,NA,CASSLIPSGPSTDTQYF,TGTGCCAGCAGTTTAATCCCCAGCGGACCTAGCACAGATACGCAGTATTTT
many,TRBJ2-2,TRBV10-3,TRBD2,CASRGTRNTGELFF,TGTGCCAGCCGGGGGACTAGGAACACCGGGGAGCTGTTTTTT
many,TRBJ2-1,TRBV7-6,TRBD2,CASSLRLAGGPNYNEQFF,TGTGCCAGCAGCTTAAGACTAGCGGGAGGGCCTAATTACAATGAGCAGTTCTTC
many,TRBJ2-3,TRBV3-1,TRBD2,CASSQEVALAGADTQYF,TGTGCCAGCAGCCAAGAAGTCGCACTAGCGGGAGCGGATACGCAGTATTTT
many,TRBJ2-1,TRBV5-5,NA,CASSLARDNEQFF,TGTGCCAGCAGCTTGGCCCGGGACAATGAGCAGTTCTTC
NA,TRBJ2-1,TRBV2,TRBD2,CASSNSPSGLAINEQFF,TGTGCCAGCAGCAACTCACCGTCGGGACTAGCGATCAATGAGCAGTTCTTC
many,TRBJ1-2,TRBV7-9,NA,CASSLNREKNYGYTF,TGTGCCAGCAGCCTAAATAGGGAGAAGAACTATGGCTACACCTTC
many,TRBJ1-2,TRBV6-5,NA,CASSLGGSNGYTF,TGTGCCAGCAGTCTCGGGGGGTCTAATGGCTACACCTTC
few,TRBJ1-5,TRBV12-5,NA,CASGLGSGRADSNQPQHF,NA
few,TRBJ2-5,TRBV7-9,TRBD1,CASSLGDRGQETQYF,TGTGCCAGCAGCTTAGGGGACAGGGGCCAAGAGACCCAGTACTTC
few,TRBJ1-6,TRBV19,TRBD1,CASSGTGDSPLHF,TGTGCCAGTAGCGGTACAGGGGATTCACCCCTCCACTTT
many,TRBJ2-3,TRBV7-8,NA,CASSFGTTDTQYF,TGTGCCAGCAGCTTCGGCACCACAGATACGCAGTATTTT
many,TRBJ1-1,TRBV7-3,NA,CASSLGYGTEAFF,TGTGCCAGCAGCTTAGGGTACGGCACTGAAGCTTTCTTT
many,TRBJ2-1,TRBV12-3/TRBV12-4,NA,CASSSGLGAYNEQFF,TGTGCCAGCAGTTCCGGGCTTGGGGCCTACAATGAGCAGTTCTTC
many,TRBJ1-4,TRBV5-1,NA,CASSLEIAEKLFF,TGCGCCAGCAGCTTGGAGATCGCCGAAAAACTGTTTTTT
many,TRBJ1-5,TRBV7-9,TRBD1,CASSTTGGWGNQPQHF,TGTGCCAGCAGCACCACAGGGGGCTGGGGCAATCAGCCCCAGCATTTT